The sequence of this T cell receptor (beta chain) was determined in a study of CD8 T cells in ankylosing spondylitis. TCRdb re-analysed the 5' RACE reads in MiXCR, keeping a single row per CDR3 protein. The data show more than 100,000 distinct CDR3 sequences, over 9.5% seen once. Study-level results: CD8+ disease-linked clones were present at relatively low frequencies in blood. In ankylosing spondylitis blood, a motif of roughly eight highly homologous TCR beta variants appeared characteristic. Significantly higher representation of disease-linked clones was reported for matched ankylosing spondylitis synovial fluid.

This clonotype came up a few times. Its antigen is not identified. The sequence was collected from a female donor with ankylosing spondylitis or in good health (not recorded which). Sequencing input: blood, either unsorted or a sorted T cell fraction (not recorded which).

CDR3 sequence reads: CASSLDPLPRTYEQFF. In nucleotides, the CDR3 is TGTGCCAGCAGCTTAGATCCTTTACCGCGGACCTATGAGCAGTTCTTC. V and J are TRBV11-2 and TRBJ2-1; D is unclear. The germline V and J ends were trimmed by 0 bases and 8 bases, with 17 bases remaining between them. In germline, CDR1 is SGHAT, CDR2 FQNNGV. The CDR3 is made up of 16 amino acids.